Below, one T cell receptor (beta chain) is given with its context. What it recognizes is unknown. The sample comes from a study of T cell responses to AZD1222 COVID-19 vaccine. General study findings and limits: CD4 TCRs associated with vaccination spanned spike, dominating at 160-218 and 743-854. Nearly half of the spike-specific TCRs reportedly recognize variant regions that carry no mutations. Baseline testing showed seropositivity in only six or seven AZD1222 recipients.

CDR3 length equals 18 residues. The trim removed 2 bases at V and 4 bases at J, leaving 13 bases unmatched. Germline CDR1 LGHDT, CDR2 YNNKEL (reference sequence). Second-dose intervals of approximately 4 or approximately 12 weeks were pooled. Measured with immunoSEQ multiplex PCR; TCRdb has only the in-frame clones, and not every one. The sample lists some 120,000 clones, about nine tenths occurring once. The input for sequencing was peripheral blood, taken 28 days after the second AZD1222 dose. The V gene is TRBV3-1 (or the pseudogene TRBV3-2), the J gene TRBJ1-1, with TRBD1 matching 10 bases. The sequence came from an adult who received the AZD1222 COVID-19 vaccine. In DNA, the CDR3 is TGTGCCAGCAGCCAACTTACCCGTATTGGGACAGGGGTCACTGAAGCTTTCTTT. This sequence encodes CASSQLTRIGTGVTEAFF.